The entry below describes one TCR beta chain. This entry comes from a study of cytomegalovirus exposure and HLA in healthy donors. Data came from immunoSEQ multiplex PCR; TCRdb stores just in-frame clones and leaves some out. Of 200,000 or so clones listed, about 80% were seen once; the top ten hold over 5.5%. Per germline, CDR1 SGHRS and CDR2 YFSETQ. Trimming removed 4 bases from V and 2 bases from J; junction bases left unmatched: 8. The CDR3 has 15 amino acids. The source of this sequence is a man aged 18 to 30 in good health and CMV-seropositive. The chain uses TRBV5-1 and TRBJ1-1, with 7 bases fitting TRBD1. Specimen: PBMCs. In DNA, the CDR3 is TGCGCCAGCAGCCCCGGGACAGATATAAACACTGAAGCTTTCTTT. Translated: CASSPGTDINTEAFF.